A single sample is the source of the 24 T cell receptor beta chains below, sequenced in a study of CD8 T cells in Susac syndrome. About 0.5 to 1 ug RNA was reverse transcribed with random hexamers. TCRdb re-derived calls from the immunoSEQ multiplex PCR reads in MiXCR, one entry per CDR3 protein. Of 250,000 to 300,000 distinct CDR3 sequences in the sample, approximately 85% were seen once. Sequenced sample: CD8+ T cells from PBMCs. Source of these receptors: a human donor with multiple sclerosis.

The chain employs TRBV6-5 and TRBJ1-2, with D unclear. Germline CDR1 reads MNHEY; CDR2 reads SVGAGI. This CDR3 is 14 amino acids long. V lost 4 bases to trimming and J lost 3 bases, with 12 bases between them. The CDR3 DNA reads TGTGCCAGCAGTTTGGTCCCGGCGGACTATGGCTACACCTTC. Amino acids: CASSLVPADYGYTF.

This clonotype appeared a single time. The CDR3 loop reads CSAWTGPTEAFF. The CDR3 DNA follows: TGCAGCGCCTGGACAGGGCCCACTGAAGCTTTCTTT. This chain uses TRBV29-1 with TRBJ1-1; TRBD1 matches 8 bases. This CDR3 spans 12 amino acids. CDR1 and CDR2 (germline): SQVTM, ANQGSEA. V was clipped by 7 bases and J by 4 bases; unmatched bases: 5.

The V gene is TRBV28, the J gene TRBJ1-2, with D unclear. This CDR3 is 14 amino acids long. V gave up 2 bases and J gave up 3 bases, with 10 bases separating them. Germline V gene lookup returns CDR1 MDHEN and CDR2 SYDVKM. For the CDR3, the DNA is TGTGCCAGCAGTTTAGTAGGGTTCTACTATGGCTACACCTTC. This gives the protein CASSLVGFYYGYTF.

Here the CDR3 reads CASSGVSYNEQFF. In DNA, the CDR3 is TGTGCCAGCAGCGGGGTCTCCTACAATGAGCAGTTCTTC. The V and J genes are TRBV12-3 or TRBV12-4 and TRBJ2-1; maybe TRBD2 (5 bases). The CDR3 runs 13 residues. Trimming took 6 bases from V and 0 from J, leaving 6 bases between them.

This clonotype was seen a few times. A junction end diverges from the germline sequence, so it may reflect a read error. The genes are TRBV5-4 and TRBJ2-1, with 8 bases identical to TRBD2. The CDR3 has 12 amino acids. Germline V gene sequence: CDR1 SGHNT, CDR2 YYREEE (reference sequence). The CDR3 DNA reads TGTGCCAGCAGCCTTCCGGGACTAGAGCTGTTCTTC. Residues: CASSLPGLELFF.

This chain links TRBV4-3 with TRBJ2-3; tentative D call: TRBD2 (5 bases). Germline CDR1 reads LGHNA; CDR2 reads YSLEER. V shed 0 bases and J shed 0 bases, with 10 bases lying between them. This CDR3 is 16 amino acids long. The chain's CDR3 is CASSQERDRSTDTQYF. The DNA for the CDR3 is TGCGCCAGCAGCCAAGAACGGGATCGTAGCACAGATACGCAGTATTTT.

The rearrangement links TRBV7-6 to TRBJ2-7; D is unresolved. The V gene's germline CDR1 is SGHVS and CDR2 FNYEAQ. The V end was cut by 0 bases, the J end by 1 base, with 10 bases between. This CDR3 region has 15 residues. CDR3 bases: TGTGCCAGCAGCTTAGCAGAGGCCAGGTCCTACGAGCAGTACTTC. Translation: CASSLAEARSYEQYF.

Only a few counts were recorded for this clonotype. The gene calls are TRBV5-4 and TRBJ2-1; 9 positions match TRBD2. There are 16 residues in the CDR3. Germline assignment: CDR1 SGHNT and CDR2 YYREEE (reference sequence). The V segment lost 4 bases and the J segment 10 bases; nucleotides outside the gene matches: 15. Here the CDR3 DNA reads TGTGCCAGCAGCCAGGTTGGCGGGAGGGCTAGTCAAGAGCAGTTCTTC. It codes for CASSQVGGRASQEQFF. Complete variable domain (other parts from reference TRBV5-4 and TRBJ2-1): ETGVTQSPTHLIKTRGQQVTLRCSSQSGHNTVSWYQQALGQGPQFIFQYYREEENGRGNFPPRFSGLQFPNYSSELNVNALELDDSALYLCASSQVGGRASQEQFFGPGTRLTVL.

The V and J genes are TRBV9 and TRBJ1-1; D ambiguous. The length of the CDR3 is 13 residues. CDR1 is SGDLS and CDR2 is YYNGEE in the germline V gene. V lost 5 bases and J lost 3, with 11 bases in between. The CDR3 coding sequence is TGTGCCAGCAGGGCACGGGGAGACACTGAAGCTTTCTTT. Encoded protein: CASRARGDTEAFF.

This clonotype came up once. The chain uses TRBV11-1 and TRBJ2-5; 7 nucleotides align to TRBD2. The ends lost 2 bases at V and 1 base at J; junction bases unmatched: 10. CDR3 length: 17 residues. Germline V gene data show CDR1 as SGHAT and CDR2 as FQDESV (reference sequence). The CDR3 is CASSLFPAGTSQETQYF. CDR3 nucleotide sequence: TGTGCCAGCAGCTTATTCCCAGCGGGAACCTCCCAAGAGACCCAGTACTTC.

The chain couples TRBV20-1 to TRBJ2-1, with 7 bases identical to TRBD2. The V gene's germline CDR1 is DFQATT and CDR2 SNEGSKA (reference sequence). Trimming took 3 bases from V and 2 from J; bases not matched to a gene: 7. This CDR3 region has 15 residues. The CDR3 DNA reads TGCAGTGCTAGGGGGTCCGGGAGGACCTACAATGAGCAGTTCTTC. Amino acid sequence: CSARGSGRTYNEQFF.

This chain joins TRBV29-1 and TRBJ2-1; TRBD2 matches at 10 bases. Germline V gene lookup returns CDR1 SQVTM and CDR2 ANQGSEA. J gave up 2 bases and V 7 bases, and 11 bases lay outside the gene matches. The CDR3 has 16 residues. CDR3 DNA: TGCAGCGCTTCACAGCCGGGACTAGCGACCTACAATGAGCAGTTCTTC. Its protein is CSASQPGLATYNEQFF.

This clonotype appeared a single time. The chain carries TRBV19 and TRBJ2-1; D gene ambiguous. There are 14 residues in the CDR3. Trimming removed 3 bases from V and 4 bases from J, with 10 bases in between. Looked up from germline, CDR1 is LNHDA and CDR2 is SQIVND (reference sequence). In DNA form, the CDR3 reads TGTGCCAGTAGTATCTCCCTTAGGTACAATGAGCAGTTCTTC. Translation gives CASSISLRYNEQFF.

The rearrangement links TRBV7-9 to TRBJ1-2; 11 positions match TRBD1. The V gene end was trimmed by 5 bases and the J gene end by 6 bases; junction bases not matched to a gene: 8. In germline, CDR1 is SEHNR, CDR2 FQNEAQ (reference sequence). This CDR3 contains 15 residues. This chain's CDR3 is CASSPGTGGGHGYTF. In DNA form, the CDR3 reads TGTGCCAGCAGCCCCGGGACAGGGGGAGGACATGGCTACACCTTC. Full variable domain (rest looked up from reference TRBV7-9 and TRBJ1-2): DTGVSQNPRHKITKRGQNVTFRCDPISEHNRLYWYRQTLGQGPEFLTYFQNEAQLEKSRLLSDRFSAERPKGSFSTLEIQRTEQGDSAMYLCASSPGTGGGHGYTFGSGTRLTVV.

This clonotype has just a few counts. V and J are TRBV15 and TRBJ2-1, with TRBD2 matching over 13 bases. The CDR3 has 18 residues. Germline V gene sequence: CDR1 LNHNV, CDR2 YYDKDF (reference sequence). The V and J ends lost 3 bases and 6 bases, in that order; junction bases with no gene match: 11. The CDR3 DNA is TGTGCCACCAGCAGGGCACTACCGGGACTAGCGGGGACCAATGAGCAGTTCTTC. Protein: CATSRALPGLAGTNEQFF.

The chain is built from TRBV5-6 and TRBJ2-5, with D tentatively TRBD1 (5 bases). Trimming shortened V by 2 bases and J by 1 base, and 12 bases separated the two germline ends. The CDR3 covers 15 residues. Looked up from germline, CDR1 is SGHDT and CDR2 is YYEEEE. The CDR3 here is CASSLGIGVQETQYF. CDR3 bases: TGTGCCAGCAGCTTAGGGATAGGGGTCCAAGAGACCCAGTACTTC.

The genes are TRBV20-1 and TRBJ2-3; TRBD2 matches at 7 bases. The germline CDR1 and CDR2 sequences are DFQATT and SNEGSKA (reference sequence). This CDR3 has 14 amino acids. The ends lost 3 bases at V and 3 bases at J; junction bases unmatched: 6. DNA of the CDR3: TGCAGTGCTAGGGGGCGGGAGATGACAGATACGCAGTATTTT. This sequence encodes CSARGREMTDTQYF.

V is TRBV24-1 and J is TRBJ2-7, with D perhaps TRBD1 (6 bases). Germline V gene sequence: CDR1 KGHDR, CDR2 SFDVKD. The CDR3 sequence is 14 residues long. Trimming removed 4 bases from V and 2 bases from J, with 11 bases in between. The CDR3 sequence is CATSETGHPYEQYF. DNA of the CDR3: TGTGCCACCAGTGAAACGGGACACCCCTACGAGCAGTACTTC.

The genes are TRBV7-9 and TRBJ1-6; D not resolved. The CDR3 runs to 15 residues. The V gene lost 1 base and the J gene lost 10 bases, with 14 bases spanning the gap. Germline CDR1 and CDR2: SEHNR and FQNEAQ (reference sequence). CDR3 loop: CASSLGGMADSPLHF. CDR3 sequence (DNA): TGTGCCAGCAGCTTAGGTGGGATGGCCGACTCACCCCTCCACTTT.

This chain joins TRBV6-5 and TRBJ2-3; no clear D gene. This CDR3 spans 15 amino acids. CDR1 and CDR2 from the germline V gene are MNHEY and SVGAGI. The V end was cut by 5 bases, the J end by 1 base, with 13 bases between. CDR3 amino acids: CASSPSRVGTDTQYF. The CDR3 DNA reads TGTGCCAGCAGTCCTTCCCGGGTGGGCACAGATACGCAGTATTTT.

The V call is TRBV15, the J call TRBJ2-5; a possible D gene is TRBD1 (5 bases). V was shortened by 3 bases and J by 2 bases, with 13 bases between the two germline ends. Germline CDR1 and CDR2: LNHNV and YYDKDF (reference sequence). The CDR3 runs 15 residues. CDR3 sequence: CATSRTLGPQETQYF. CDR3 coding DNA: TGTGCCACCAGCAGGACCCTGGGGCCGCAAGAGACCCAGTACTTC.

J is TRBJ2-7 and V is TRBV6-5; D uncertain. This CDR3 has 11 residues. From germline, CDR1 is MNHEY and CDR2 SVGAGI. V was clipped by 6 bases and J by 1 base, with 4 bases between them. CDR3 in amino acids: CASRVSYEQYF. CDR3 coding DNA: TGTGCCAGCAGGGTGTCCTACGAGCAGTACTTC.

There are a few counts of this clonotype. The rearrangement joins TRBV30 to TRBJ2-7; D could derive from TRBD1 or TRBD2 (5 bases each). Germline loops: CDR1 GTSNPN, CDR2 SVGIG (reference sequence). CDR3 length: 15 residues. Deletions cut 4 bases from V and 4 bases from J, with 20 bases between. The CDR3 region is CAWTAGAGRRYEQYF. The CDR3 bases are TGTGCCTGGACGGCTGGGGCCGGCCGGAGGTACGAGCAGTACTTC.

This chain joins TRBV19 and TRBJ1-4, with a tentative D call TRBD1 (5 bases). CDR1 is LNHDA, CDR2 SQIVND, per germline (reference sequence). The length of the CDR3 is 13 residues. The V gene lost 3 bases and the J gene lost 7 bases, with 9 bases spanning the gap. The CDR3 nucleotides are TGTGCCAGTAGTATCCGGGGCCGTGAAAAACTGTTTTTT. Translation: CASSIRGREKLFF.